Below, 8 T cell receptor beta chains from the same sample are listed, as sequenced in a study of T cells in Graves' hyperthyroidism and ophthalmopathy. RNA transcripts were the template for amplifying TCR beta CDR3 regions. TCR CDR3 underwent first-round RT-PCR with the HTBI primer set. TCRdb called the multiplex PCR reads again in MiXCR, with one record for every CDR3 protein. The table lists about 540,000 distinct CDR3 sequences, 35% to 55% of them singletons. The sequencing sample was made of peripheral blood or thyroid tissue (not recorded which). The receptor source for this set is a young woman with Graves' hyperthyroidism.

The CDR3 bases are TGTGCCACCAAAGTAGACGGCTATAGCAATCAGCCCCAGCATTTT. It translates to CATKVDGYSNQPQHF. The chain has TRBV7-2 and TRBJ1-5; the D is unclear. Trimming removed 10 bases at V and 0 bases at J, with 16 bases between. The CDR3 is 15 residues long. CDR1 is SGHTA and CDR2 is FQGNSA in the germline V gene.

The J gene is TRBJ1-1, the V gene TRBV4-2; the D gene is possibly TRBD1 (5 bases). Deletions cut 3 bases from V and 4 bases from J, with 15 bases between. This CDR3 is built from 15 residues. Germline CDR1 and CDR2: LGHNA and YNFKEQ. CDR3 residues: CASSQALGQGTEAFF. CDR3 in DNA: TGTGCCAGCAGCCAGGCTTTGGGGCAGGGCACTGAAGCTTTCTTT.

V gene TRBV6-5 combines with J gene TRBJ2-7; weak D call: TRBD1 (5 bases). Per the germline V gene, CDR1 is MNHEY and CDR2 is SVGAGI. This CDR3 contains 15 residues. The V and J ends lost 2 bases and 0 bases respectively, with 11 bases between them. Here the CDR3 reads CASSYGAESSYEQYF. Written as DNA, the CDR3 is TGTGCCAGCAGTTACGGGGCGGAGAGCTCCTACGAGCAGTACTTC.

The V call is TRBV7-9, the J call TRBJ2-5; D is perhaps TRBD2 (6 bases). Trimming took off 3 bases at V and 4 bases at J, with 12 bases between the two ends. The V gene's germline CDR1 is SEHNR and CDR2 FQNEAQ (reference sequence). This CDR3 region has 14 residues. The CDR3 DNA follows: TGTGCCAGCAGCTTCGGGACTCAGGGAGAGACCCAGTACTTC. Encoded protein: CASSFGTQGETQYF.

In its sample, this clonotype was seen a few times. At one end the junction does not follow the germline gene, possibly because of a read error. The chain has TRBV10-3 and TRBJ2-7; a possible D gene is TRBD1 (6 bases). Germline CDR1 is ENHRY and CDR2 is SYGVKD. The CDR3 has 14 residues. In DNA form, the CDR3 reads TGTGCCAGCAGTTCCACCGGGACATTCTACGAGCAGTACTTC. It translates to CASSSTGTFYEQYF.

The gene calls are TRBV20-1 and TRBJ2-2, with TRBD2 matching over 8 bases. The germline V gene has CDR1 DFQATT and CDR2 SNEGSKA (reference sequence). The V segment lost 0 bases and the J segment 3 bases; nucleotides outside the gene matches: 3. The CDR3 contains 15 residues. The CDR3 DNA reads TGCAGTGCTAGAGAGGGCGGGGGGTACACCGGGGAGCTGTTTTTT. It specifies CSAREGGGYTGELFF.

The table lists this clonotype with many counts. The rearrangement uses TRBV20-1 and TRBJ2-5, with no clear D. Germline V CDR1 and CDR2: DFQATT, SNEGSKA (reference sequence). The V end lost 2 bases, the J end lost 5 bases, and 12 bases lay between the germline ends. The CDR3 spans 13 residues. CDR3 DNA sequence: TGCAGTGCTAGACTCGTAGGGCCGGAGACCCAGTACTTC. Residues: CSARLVGPETQYF.

CDR3 nucleotide sequence: TGCGCCAGCAGCGGACAGGTCATGAACACTGAAGCTTTCTTT. Its translation is CASSGQVMNTEAFF. The chain employs TRBV5-1 and TRBJ1-1, with TRBD1 matching 7 bases. The CDR3 covers 14 residues. Germline CDR1 reads SGHRS; CDR2 reads YFSETQ. V was pared by 4 bases and J by 0 bases, with 3 bases of the junction left unmatched.